Listed below are T cell receptor beta chains from one sample, sequenced in a study of cytomegalovirus exposure and HLA in healthy donors. Measured with immunoSEQ multiplex PCR; TCRdb has only the in-frame clones, and not every one. In the table there are about 150,000 clones, over 60% of which are singletons. Input material: PBMCs. The receptors here all came from a man in his forties in good health and CMV-seropositive. The CDR3 runs from the conserved cysteine through the conserved F or W. D genes are given only for firm matches. Rows give clone size only sometimes, using once, few, many, or a class for an expanded clone.

d_call | j_call | clone_size | v_call | cdr3_nt | cdr3_aa
- | TRBJ2-2 | once | TRBV6-5 | TGTGCCAGCAGTTACTCGGGCCAGGGGGAGCTGTTTTTT | CASSYSGQGELFF
- | TRBJ1-1 | - | TRBV4-1 | TGCGCCAGCAGCCAATTCCCTGGGAGCCAGGCTTTCTTT | CASSQFPGSQAFF
- | TRBJ1-5 | - | TRBV7-8 | TGTGCCAGCAGCTTAGTCGGGGGGATCCATCAGCCCCAGCATTTT | CASSLVGGIHQPQHF
TRBD1 | TRBJ2-7 | - | TRBV6-5 | TGTGCCAGCAGAAAAGACAGGGCTGTCGGCGAGCAGTACTTC | CASRKDRAVGEQYF
- | TRBJ1-3 | - | TRBV9 | TGTGCCAGTTCCGGGAACACCATATATTTT | CASSGNTIYF
- | TRBJ1-2 | - | TRBV2 | TGTGCCAGCATGGGTCAATGGGGGGGAGGCTACACCTTC | CASMGQWGGGYTF
TRBD2 | TRBJ2-1 | - | TRBV6-1 | TGTGCCAGCAGTTGGACTAGCGGGAGTGGTGAGCAGTTCTTC | CASSWTSGSGEQFF
TRBD2 | TRBJ2-3 | - | TRBV5-1 | TGCGCCAGCGGGGAGCGGGAGTCCACAGATACGCAGTATTTT | CASGERESTDTQYF
- | TRBJ1-4 | - | TRBV19 | TGTGCCAGTAGTAATCTACAGGTGGCAACTAATGAAAAACTGTTTTTT | CASSNLQVATNEKLFF
- | TRBJ1-5 | - | TRBV16 | TGTGCCAGCAGCCCGGTTCTAGGGGTTAGCAATCAGCCCCAGCATTTT | CASSPVLGVSNQPQHF
TRBD2 | TRBJ2-1 | - | TRBV28 | TGTGCCAGCAGACCTAGCGGGAACCCCTACAATGAGCAGTTCTTC | CASRPSGNPYNEQFF
- | TRBJ2-4 | few | TRBV19 | TGTGCCAGTAACGGGGTAGCCAAAAACATTCAGTACTTC | CASNGVAKNIQYF
- | TRBJ2-5 | - | TRBV6-5 | TGTGCCAGCAGGAGGGATTATCAAGAGACCCAGTACTTC | CASRRDYQETQYF
TRBD2 | TRBJ2-1 | - | TRBV6-5 | TGTGCCAGCAGCTCGACTAGCGGGAGGGCCGCGCAGTTCTTC | CASSSTSGRAAQFF
TRBD1 | TRBJ2-2 | - | TRBV19 | TGTGCCAGTAGCCTCGTCCCGGGACAGGCCGGGGAGCTGTTTTTT | CASSLVPGQAGELFF
- | TRBJ2-3 | - | TRBV5-1 | TGCGCCAGCAGCGGGGAGGATACGCAGTATTTT | CASSGEDTQYF
- | TRBJ1-4 | - | TRBV19 | TGTGCCAGTAGTATCGAGACAGTCAGTGAAAAACTGTTTTTT | CASSIETVSEKLFF
- | TRBJ2-7 | - | TRBV6-6 | TGTGCCAGCGCGGGGCGGGAAAAGGAGAGGTACGAGCAGTACTTC | CASAGREKERYEQYF
- | TRBJ2-1 | - | TRBV19 | TGTGCCAGTCAGGACAGCCCATTCAATGAGCAGTTCTTC | CASQDSPFNEQFF
TRBD1 | TRBJ1-1 | - | TRBV9 | TGTGCCAGCAGCGTAGCAGGGGGCGTGAACACTGAAGCTTTCTTT | CASSVAGGVNTEAFF
- | TRBJ2-1 | - | TRBV30 | TGTGCCTGGACGGAGGATTACAATGAGCAGTTCTTC | CAWTEDYNEQFF
TRBD2 | TRBJ2-7 | - | TRBV6-6 | TGTGCCAGCAGTGTAGCTAGCGGGAGTGGATACGAGCAGTACTTC | CASSVASGSGYEQYF
TRBD1 | TRBJ2-5 | few | TRBV7-6 | TGTGCCAGCAGCCCACAGGGGAAATGGGAGACCCAGTACTTC | CASSPQGKWETQYF
TRBD2 | TRBJ2-3 | - | TRBV27 | TGTGCCAGCAGTGCAGGACTAGCGGGACCTACGCAGTATTTT | CASSAGLAGPTQYF
TRBD2 | TRBJ2-3 | - | TRBV18 | TGTGCCAGCTCACCACCAAACGCGGGAGTTGAAGATACGCAGTATTTT | CASSPPNAGVEDTQYF
TRBD1 | TRBJ1-2 | - | TRBV4-2 | TGTGCCAGCAGCCAATCCGGGACAGGAAGGAGAAGCTATGGCTACACCTTC | CASSQSGTGRRSYGYTF
TRBD2 | TRBJ2-3 | - | TRBV18 | TGTGCCAGCTCCACGACGGGAGGAGCAGATACGCAGTATTTT | CASSTTGGADTQYF
TRBD1 | TRBJ2-4 | - | TRBV5-1 | TGCGCCAGCAGCTACAGGGGTTCCAAAAACAGTCAGTACTTC | CASSYRGSKNSQYF
TRBD1 | TRBJ2-1 | - | TRBV29-1 | TGCAGCGGTGGACAGGGGGGCGGGATAGTATTGGGGGAGCAGTTCTTC | CSGGQGGGIVLGEQFF
- | TRBJ1-5 | - | TRBV9 | TGTGCCAGCAGCGTAGGGGCGGGTGGTCAGCCCCAGCATTTT | CASSVGAGGQPQHF
TRBD1 | TRBJ2-7 | - | TRBV6-1 | TGTGCCAGCAGTGAAGCGGGACAGGTATCCTACGAGCAGTACTTC | CASSEAGQVSYEQYF
- | TRBJ1-1 | - | TRBV5-4 | TGTGCCAGCAGCTTGGACAGGGTTGGGGGAAGGACTGAAGCTTTCTTT | CASSLDRVGGRTEAFF
- | TRBJ2-3 | - | TRBV28 | TGTGCCAGCACCAGCGGAGCTAGCACAGATACGCAGTATTTT | CASTSGASTDTQYF
TRBD1 | TRBJ2-1 | - | TRBV19 | TGTGCCAGTAGTATCGGCCGTACGATACAGGGGGCGCGGCTCTTC | CASSIGRTIQGARLF
- | TRBJ2-7 | - | TRBV27 | TGTGCCAGCAGTTCGAGCTCCTACGAGCAGTACTTC | CASSSSSYEQYF
TRBD2 | TRBJ2-7 | - | TRBV7-8 | TGTGCCAGCAGCTTGGTCCTTGCGGGAGGGTACGAGCAGTACTTC | CASSLVLAGGYEQYF
TRBD1 | TRBJ2-1 | - | TRBV6-1 | TGTGCCAGCGATGCACGGGACAGGGTCTACAATGAGCAGTTCTTC | CASDARDRVYNEQFF
- | TRBJ2-2 | - | TRBV15 | TGTGCCACCAGCAGTGGGGGCAGTTCGAACACCGGGGAGCTGTTTTTT | CATSSGGSSNTGELFF
- | TRBJ1-5 | few | TRBV2 | TGTGCCACCAATGGGGAGGTCAATCAGCCCCAGCATTTT | CATNGEVNQPQHF
TRBD1 | TRBJ2-7 | - | TRBV5-1 | TGCGCCAGCACCGGACAGGGGGCGTCAAACTCCTACGAGCAGTACTTC | CASTGQGASNSYEQYF
- | TRBJ2-5 | once | TRBV2 | TGTGCCAGCAGTGAAACGGAAGAGACCCAGTACTTC | CASSETEETQYF
- | TRBJ1-4 | once | TRBV11-2 | TGTGCCAGCAGCTCGAACAGGCGCTTTAATGAAAAACTGTTTTTT | CASSSNRRFNEKLFF
- | TRBJ2-3 | - | TRBV4-1 | TGCGCCAGCAGCCTTTCTTGGGGAGTAGCAGATACGCAGTATTTT | CASSLSWGVADTQYF
- | TRBJ2-1 | once | TRBV14 | TGTGCCAGCAGCCAAGTCGGTAGCGGTCTATCGGAGTTCTTC | CASSQVGSGLSEFF
- | TRBJ2-5 | once | TRBV30 | TGTGCCTGGAGCCCGCAAGAGACCCAGTACTTC | CAWSPQETQYF
- | TRBJ2-1 | - | TRBV2 | TGTGCCAGCAGTGTTGGAACTATAACGGGAATTGAGCAGTTCTTC | CASSVGTITGIEQFF
TRBD1 | TRBJ2-2 | - | TRBV2 | TGTGCCAGCGGACAGGGCGCGGACACCGGGGAGCTGTTTTTT | CASGQGADTGELFF
- | TRBJ2-7 | - | TRBV27 | TGTGCCAGCAGTTTCTCGGGCCTACTAGGGGAGCAGTACTTC | CASSFSGLLGEQYF
- | TRBJ2-7 | once | TRBV5-5 | TGTGCCAGCAGCTCCGGGACTCCCCGTCGGGAGCAGTACTTC | CASSSGTPRREQYF
- | TRBJ2-6 | - | TRBV27 | TGTGCCAGCAGTTTTTCCAGGGCTGGGGCCAACGTCCTGACTTTC | CASSFSRAGANVLTF
TRBD2 | TRBJ2-1 | - | TRBV4-1 | TGCGCCAGCAGCCAAGATCCAGCGGGAGGTTACAATGAGCAGTTCTTC | CASSQDPAGGYNEQFF
TRBD2 | TRBJ2-5 | - | TRBV5-1 | TGCGCCAGCAGCTTGGCCGGGGGGGAAGAGACCCAGTACTTC | CASSLAGGEETQYF
TRBD1 | TRBJ2-5 | - | TRBV4-3 | TGCGCCAGCAGCCGACGGACAGGGCAAGAGACCCAGTACTTC | CASSRRTGQETQYF
TRBD2 | TRBJ2-3 | few | TRBV7-9 | TGTGCCAGCAGCTTACTAGCGGGCCCTAGCACAGATACGCAGTATTTT | CASSLLAGPSTDTQYF
TRBD1 | TRBJ1-3 | - | TRBV28 | TGTGCCAGCAGTGGTAGGGGGCATGGAAACACCATATATTTT | CASSGRGHGNTIYF
TRBD2 | TRBJ2-1 | - | TRBV27 | TGTGCCAGCAGCCCCCGGACTAGCGGAGGGAATGAGCAGTTCTTC | CASSPRTSGGNEQFF
- | TRBJ2-3 | - | TRBV6-4 | TGTGCCAGCTCACGGGAGAGCGCAGATACGCAGTATTTT | CASSRESADTQYF
- | TRBJ2-1 | once | TRBV7-9 | TGTGCCAGCAGCCTGACTTCTAGGTCTACCTACAATGAGCAGTTCTTC | CASSLTSRSTYNEQFF
TRBD1 | TRBJ2-7 | - | TRBV5-1 | TGCGCCAGCAGACAAACCGGGACAGTCGTAAACGAGCAGTACTTC | CASRQTGTVVNEQYF
- | TRBJ1-5 | - | TRBV28 | TGTGCCAGCAGACCCCCAGGGAAGCCCCAGCATTTT | CASRPPGKPQHF